This T cell receptor beta chain derives from a study of OX40 agonist ivuxolimab in advanced cancers. Study-wide results and limits: Clones of CD4+ and CD8+ blood T cells grew by week 6 at doses of 0.1 to 3.0 mg/kg. Expanded clones tended on average to be more numerous among CD8+ T cells than CD4+.

Of note for this clone: The antigen is unknown.

Assay used: immunoSEQ multiplex PCR; TCRdb lists only in-frame clones, some missing. Of about 78,000 clones detected, roughly 93% appear once; the ten largest clones hold around 2.8%. The CDR3 consists of 14 residues. V was shortened by 3 bases and J by 5 bases, with 13 bases between the two germline ends. Germline V CDR1 and CDR2: ENHRY, SYGVKD. The sequence derives from an adult with an advanced solid tumor such as melanoma, head and neck, liver or kidney cancer. This specimen consisted of CD4+ or CD8+ T cells sorted from blood, obtained in a trial of the OX40 agonist ivuxolimab. The V gene is TRBV10-3, the J gene TRBJ1-2; unclear D gene. The CDR3 nucleotides are TGTGCCATCAGTGAAGTGGCTTTAGGGTATGGCTACACCTTC. Its protein is CAISEVALGYGYTF.